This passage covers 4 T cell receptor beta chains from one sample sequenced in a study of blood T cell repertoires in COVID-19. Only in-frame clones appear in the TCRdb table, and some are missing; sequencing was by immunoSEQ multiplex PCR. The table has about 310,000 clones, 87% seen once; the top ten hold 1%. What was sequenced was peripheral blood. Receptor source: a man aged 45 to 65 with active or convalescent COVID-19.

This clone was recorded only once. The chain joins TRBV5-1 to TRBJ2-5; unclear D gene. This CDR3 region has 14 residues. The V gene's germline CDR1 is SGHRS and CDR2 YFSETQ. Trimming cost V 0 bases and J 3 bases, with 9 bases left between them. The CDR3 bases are TGCGCCAGCAGCTTGGCGTCTTTTAAAGAGACCCAGTACTTC. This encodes CASSLASFKETQYF.

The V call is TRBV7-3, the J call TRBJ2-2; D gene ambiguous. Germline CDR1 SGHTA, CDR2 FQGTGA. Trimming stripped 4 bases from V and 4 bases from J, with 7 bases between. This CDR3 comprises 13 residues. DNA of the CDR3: TGTGCCAGCAGCTCTTACGGCACCGGGGAGCTGTTTTTT. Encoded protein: CASSSYGTGELFF.

CDR3 protein: CASSLGGNTIYF. In DNA form, the CDR3 reads TGTGCCAGCAGTTTGGGGGGGAACACCATATATTTT. This sequence joins TRBV28 and TRBJ1-3; a possible D gene is TRBD1 (5 bases). V was trimmed by 3 bases and J by 7 bases, leaving 7 bases between them. CDR1 is MDHEN and CDR2 is SYDVKM in the germline V gene. The CDR3 has 12 residues.

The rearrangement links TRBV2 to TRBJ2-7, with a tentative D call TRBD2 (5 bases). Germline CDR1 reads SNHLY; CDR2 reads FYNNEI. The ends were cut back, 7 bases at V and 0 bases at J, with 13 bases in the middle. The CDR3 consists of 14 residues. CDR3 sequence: CASNGGGASYEQYF. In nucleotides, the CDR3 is TGTGCCAGCAACGGTGGAGGCGCCTCCTACGAGCAGTACTTC.